This T cell receptor beta chain was captured in a study of blood T cells in healthy people across ages. Study results and limitations: Expanded clonotype changes were possibly confounded by unknown donor CMV status. While age rose, TCR beta diversity per million T cells dropped in a roughly linear way.

Total RNA extracted from each sample amounted to at least 6 micrograms. Sample-barcoded 5' priming and a J-beta primer mix drove a second PCR of 7 to 11 cycles. Each CDR3 protein is one row after TCRdb ran MiXCR on the 5' RACE reads. The sample includes 1.5 million to 2 million distinct CDR3 sequences, around half seen only once; the top ten take more than 2%. This clonotype was detected a few times. Antigen unknown. The V and J ends lost 9 bases and 0 bases, in that order; junction bases with no gene match: 4. Per the germline V gene, CDR1 is MDHEN and CDR2 is SYDVKM. This CDR3 contains 15 residues. V is TRBV28 and J is TRBJ1-6; TRBD1 agrees at 8 bases. The sequenced material came from blood. The TCR sequence derives from a woman aged 40 to 55 in good health. CDR3 nucleotides: TGTGCCAGTTCGGACAGGGTCTCCTATAATTCACCCCTCCACTTT. Encoded protein: CASSDRVSYNSPLHF.